These T cell receptor beta chains were read from a single sample in a study of T cells expressing NK-cell markers. TCRdb reprocessed the 5' RACE reads and reports one entry per CDR3 protein, with no DNA. The specimen's table records under 500,000 distinct CDR3 sequences. Sequencing was done on a sample of blood T cells: a sorted CD56 or NKG2C T cell subset, CD4+ or CD8+ T cells, or bulk PBMC T cells (not recorded which). Source of these receptors: a woman between 18 and 69 years old in good health. CDR3s include the opening cysteine and the closing phenylalanine or tryptophan. The order of the fields is CDR3 protein, J gene, V gene.

CDR3aa: CASSLSATGEAGYTF; j_gene: TRBJ1-2; v_gene: TRBV7-9
CDR3aa: CASSFPTTMANYGYTF; j_gene: TRBJ1-2; v_gene: TRBV28
CDR3aa: CASSRPTGSREQYF; j_gene: TRBJ2-7; v_gene: TRBV2
CDR3aa: CASRTYREDTQYF; j_gene: TRBJ2-3; v_gene: TRBV6-2/TRBV6-3
CDR3aa: CASSQVGVHEQYF; j_gene: TRBJ2-7; v_gene: TRBV5-6
CDR3aa: CASSEISDEQFF; j_gene: TRBJ2-1; v_gene: TRBV9
CDR3aa: CASSRTSGGADTQYF; j_gene: TRBJ2-3; v_gene: TRBV14
CDR3aa: CASSPHRANANTGELFF; j_gene: TRBJ2-2; v_gene: TRBV7-3
CDR3aa: CASSPLTSVAPDTQYF; j_gene: TRBJ2-3; v_gene: TRBV12-3/TRBV12-4
CDR3aa: CAWSEEGETQYF; j_gene: TRBJ2-5; v_gene: TRBV30
CDR3aa: CSVDDRAGTDTQYF; j_gene: TRBJ2-3; v_gene: TRBV29-1
CDR3aa: CSVFTNTGELFF; j_gene: TRBJ2-2; v_gene: TRBV29-1
CDR3aa: CSVEDASGSVNEQFF; j_gene: TRBJ2-1; v_gene: TRBV29-1
CDR3aa: CASSLLGQGNSPLHF; j_gene: TRBJ1-6; v_gene: TRBV7-2
CDR3aa: CANRIAGEETQYF; j_gene: TRBJ2-5; v_gene: TRBV6-2/TRBV6-3
CDR3aa: CASSDSEAGGNEQFF; j_gene: TRBJ2-1; v_gene: TRBV6-4
CDR3aa: CASSLGVSFTYNEQFF; j_gene: TRBJ2-1; v_gene: TRBV7-9
CDR3aa: CSASIGQGSTEAFF; j_gene: TRBJ1-1; v_gene: TRBV20-1
CDR3aa: CASSSTAYEQYF; j_gene: TRBJ2-7; v_gene: TRBV5-6
CDR3aa: CASSVNLAGGNEQFF; j_gene: TRBJ2-1; v_gene: TRBV9
CDR3aa: CASSLVEGWTIYF; j_gene: TRBJ1-3; v_gene: TRBV7-9
CDR3aa: CSASDGTLYQPQHF; j_gene: TRBJ1-5; v_gene: TRBV20-1
CDR3aa: CSVAPGDNEQFF; j_gene: TRBJ2-1; v_gene: TRBV29-1
CDR3aa: CASRKTRVGQETQYF; j_gene: TRBJ2-5; v_gene: TRBV2
CDR3aa: CASSFRSRWNTDTQYF; j_gene: TRBJ2-3; v_gene: TRBV28
CDR3aa: CASSPPRQGGYGYTF; j_gene: TRBJ1-2; v_gene: TRBV28
CDR3aa: CASSPWGRGLNTEAFF; j_gene: TRBJ1-1; v_gene: TRBV19
CDR3aa: CASSFRWDTEAFF; j_gene: TRBJ1-1; v_gene: TRBV12-3/TRBV12-4
CDR3aa: CASGLAGVETQYF; j_gene: TRBJ2-5; v_gene: TRBV10-2
CDR3aa: CASSQRTSGLTDTQYF; j_gene: TRBJ2-3; v_gene: TRBV3-1
CDR3aa: CASSLRRGGRRNEQFF; j_gene: TRBJ2-1; v_gene: TRBV12-3/TRBV12-4
CDR3aa: CASSNGVNQPQHF; j_gene: TRBJ1-5; v_gene: TRBV27
CDR3aa: CASSWRLRDTQYF; j_gene: TRBJ2-3; v_gene: TRBV28
CDR3aa: CSAGGTSVTYEQYF; j_gene: TRBJ2-7; v_gene: TRBV20-1
CDR3aa: CASSPNTGGAYEQYF; j_gene: TRBJ2-7; v_gene: TRBV12-3/TRBV12-4
CDR3aa: CASSSTSKPYGYTF; j_gene: TRBJ1-2; v_gene: TRBV7-3
CDR3aa: CASSYGLGGPQETQYF; j_gene: TRBJ2-5; v_gene: TRBV12-3/TRBV12-4
CDR3aa: CASSSRTGIRTDTQYF; j_gene: TRBJ2-3; v_gene: TRBV11-3
CDR3aa: CASSLGPGAGGYTF; j_gene: TRBJ1-2; v_gene: TRBV5-1
CDR3aa: CSASSGSNTGELFF; j_gene: TRBJ2-2; v_gene: TRBV20-1
CDR3aa: CASSRTTGTYSNQPQHF; j_gene: TRBJ1-5; v_gene: TRBV4-1
CDR3aa: CAAGKAGAGQETQYF; j_gene: TRBJ2-5; v_gene: TRBV19
CDR3aa: CASSLMSWGGTDTQYF; j_gene: TRBJ2-3; v_gene: TRBV7-2
CDR3aa: CASSLSARWGYTF; j_gene: TRBJ1-2; v_gene: TRBV28